Listed here are 18 T cell receptor beta chains from one sample, sequenced in a study of read filtering for tumor transcriptome and immune sequencing (dated by TCRdb to 2020 to 2021). This sample was sequenced with an Illumina HiSeq 4000. TCR libraries were constructed from approximately 0.4 ug RNA using the Immunoverse kit, and molecular barcoded adaptors covering alpha/delta and beta/gamma chains were employed. TCRdb trimmed the raw reads at Q25, called clones with MiXCR and kept productive beta chains. Entries are consolidated by CDR3 protein sequence, retaining the most common genes and DNA. The table for this sample lists 55,000 to 60,000 distinct CDR3 sequences; 9% to 15% of them were counted only once. 15% to 20% of the sample lies in the top ten. Sequencing was performed on a population of CD138-negative cells sorted from bone marrow. The cell subset or site tag for this specimen amounts to: bone marrow mononuclear cells depleted of CD138+ plasma/myeloma cells by negative magnetic selection. The source is a donor aged 40 or over with multiple myeloma.

At least ten counts were recorded for this clonotype. The genes are TRBV6-2 or TRBV6-3 and TRBJ2-1; 7 bases match TRBD2. CDR1 and CDR2 (germline): MNHEY, SVGEGT. The CDR3 sequence is 14 residues long. J was trimmed by 9 bases and V by 4 bases; bases with no gene match: 9. The CDR3 DNA sequence: TGTGCCAGCAGTTCCACGACTAGCTTGTCTGAGCAGTTCTTC. It translates to CASSSTTSLSEQFF.

Regarding this clonotype: This may come from a read error, since a much larger clone is one base off. The chain has TRBV20-1 and TRBJ2-2, with TRBD1 matching over 8 bases. The CDR3 sequence is 15 residues long. Per germline, CDR1 DFQATT and CDR2 SNEGSKA (reference sequence). The CDR3 protein is CSARPGQAATRELFF. In DNA form, the CDR3 reads TGCAGTGCTAGACCGGGACAGGCCGCCACCAGGGAGCTGTTTTTT.

This clonotype was picked up many times. The chain is built from TRBV20-1 and TRBJ2-1; D might be TRBD1 (5 bases). V lost 4 bases to trimming and J lost 5 bases, with 12 bases between them. Per germline, CDR1 DFQATT and CDR2 SNEGSKA (reference sequence). The CDR3 is made up of 13 amino acids. CDR3: CSATVDSHNEQFF. The CDR3 bases are TGCAGTGCTACCGTCGACAGTCACAATGAGCAGTTCTTC.

The sample holds a few counts of this clonotype. This clone may be a read error of a much larger clone one base away. The conserved closing phenylalanine or tryptophan is absent in this CDR3, likely reflecting a read error. This chain links TRBV7-9 with TRBJ2-4; 8 bases map to TRBD1. Germline V gene lookup returns CDR1 SEHNR and CDR2 FQNEAQ (reference sequence). CDR3 size: 17 residues. V lost 1 base to trimming and J lost 0 bases; unmatched junction nucleotides: 5. The CDR3 DNA follows: TGTGCCAGCAGCTTAGTCGGGGACAGGATAGCCAAAAACATTCAGTACCTC. Its translation is CASSLVGDRIAKNIQYL.

This clonotype was found a few times. A single base separates this from a much larger clone, so it may be a read error. The CDR3 loop reads CANSLASGGEQFF. DNA for the CDR3: TGTGCCAACAGCTTAGCGTCAGGGGGTGAGCAGTTCTTC. This sequence joins TRBV7-9 and TRBJ2-1; TRBD1 matches at 7 bases. CDR1 and CDR2 (germline): SEHNR, FQNEAQ (reference sequence). The CDR3 is 13 amino acids.

This clonotype has ten or more counts. The CDR3 region is CASGPPGLAGPLNEQFF. The CDR3 bases are TGCGCCAGCGGCCCGCCGGGACTAGCGGGGCCCCTCAATGAGCAGTTCTTC. The V gene is TRBV5-1, the J gene TRBJ2-1, with 13 bases aligning to TRBD2. With V trimmed by 7 bases and J by 6 bases, 13 bases remained unmatched. The CDR3 covers 17 residues. Germline V gene lookup returns CDR1 SGHRS and CDR2 YFSETQ. The full variable domain, in which reference TRBV5-1 and TRBJ2-1 provide the parts outside the CDR3, is KAGVTQTPRYLIKTRGQQVTLSCSPISGHRSVSWYQQTPGQGLQFLFEYFSETQRNKGNFPGRFSGRQFSNSRSEMNVSTLELGDSALYLCASGPPGLAGPLNEQFFGPGTRLTVL.

In this sample, this clonotype turned up many times. This chain connects TRBV29-1 to TRBJ2-6; no clear D. V was pared by 7 bases and J by 4 bases, with 26 bases between. Germline V gene lookup returns CDR1 SQVTM and CDR2 ANQGSEA. The CDR3 has 18 amino acids. The CDR3 region has the DNA TGCAGCGCTCTCCCCGGGCTCCCTCCCCACGCCGGGGCCAACGTCCTGACTTTC. Translation gives CSALPGLPPHAGANVLTF.

This clonotype has at least ten counts. This chain links TRBV28 with TRBJ2-1; TRBD1 might be the D (6 bases). V shed 2 bases and J shed 3 bases, with 11 bases lying between them. Germline loops: CDR1 MDHEN, CDR2 SYDVKM. CDR3 length: 15 residues. The CDR3 DNA is TGTGCCAGCAGTTTAGTGCCAGGGGACTACAATGAGCAGTTCTTC. It yields the protein CASSLVPGDYNEQFF.

Many counts were recorded for this clonotype. This chain links TRBV29-1 with TRBJ2-5; D unresolved. There are 14 residues in the CDR3. Germline CDR1 reads SQVTM; CDR2 reads ANQGSEA. The V end lost 0 bases, the J end lost 4 bases, and 12 bases lay between the germline ends. In DNA, the CDR3 is TGCAGCGTTGAAGATTCAGGACCCGCAGAGACCCAGTACTTC. As protein: CSVEDSGPAETQYF.

This clonotype was seen a few times. Just one base apart from a much larger clone, this may be a read error. This chain joins TRBV4-1 and TRBJ2-1; the match to TRBD1 covers 8 bases. The CDR3 sequence is 15 residues long. Germline-derived CDR1 and CDR2 are MGHRA and YSYEKL. The CDR3 region is CASSQPTGASNGQFF. For the CDR3, the DNA is TGCGCCAGCAGCCAACCGACAGGGGCCTCCAATGGGCAGTTCTTC.

This clonotype was seen repeatedly, ten times or more. The chain links TRBV20-1 to TRBJ2-5, with 7 positions matching TRBD1. The germline V gene has CDR1 DFQATT and CDR2 SNEGSKA (reference sequence). The V and J ends lost 5 bases and 6 bases, in that order; junction bases with no gene match: 12. The CDR3 runs to 14 residues. CDR3 residues: CSAQTAGTVKTQYF. The CDR3 DNA reads TGCAGTGCTCAGACGGCCGGGACAGTGAAGACCCAGTACTTC.

Only one count was recorded for this clonotype. A much larger clone sits a single nucleotide away, making a read error possible. The genes are TRBV19 and TRBJ1-2; D gene unclear. The CDR3 is 14 residues long. V lost 9 bases to trimming and J lost 6 bases, with 20 bases between them. The V gene's germline CDR1 is LNHDA and CDR2 SQIVND (reference sequence). The CDR3 is CASKEGVRDHGYTF. The CDR3 region has the DNA TGTGCCAGCAAGGAGGGTGTTCGTGACCATGGCTACACCTTC. Supplemented by reference TRBV19 and TRBJ1-2, the full variable domain reads DGGITQSPKYLFRKEGQNVTLSCEQNLNHDAMYWYRQDPGQGLRLIYYSQIVNDFQKGDIAEGYSVSREKKESFPLTVTSAQKNPTAFYLCASKEGVRDHGYTFGSGTRLTVV.

In its sample, this clonotype was seen many times. Here the CDR3 reads CASSLNRQRAFF. CDR3 nucleotide sequence: TGTGCCAGCAGCTTAAACCGCCAGCGGGCTTTCTTT. The rearrangement links TRBV7-9 to TRBJ1-1, with unresolved D. CDR1 SEHNR and CDR2 FQNEAQ come from the germline V gene (reference sequence). V lost 2 bases and J lost 11, with 12 bases in between. The CDR3 is 12 residues long.

This clonotype has only a few counts. With a much larger clone just one base away, this may be a read error. This chain uses TRBV20-1 with TRBJ2-1; no firm D call. CDR3 length equals 11 residues. Germline V gene sequence: CDR1 DFQATT, CDR2 SNEGSKA (reference sequence). The V end lost 6 bases, the J end lost 13 bases, and 16 bases lay between the germline ends. The CDR3 coding sequence is TGCAGTGCCCCCCTCGGTAGTAACCAGTTCTTC. It yields the protein CSAPLGSNQFF.

Of note for this clonotype: A clone one base away is much larger, so this may be a read error. The chain joins TRBV6-1 to TRBJ1-5, with D unresolved. V lost 5 bases and J lost 6, with 5 bases in between. CDR3 length equals 11 residues. The germline V gene encodes CDR1 MNHNS and CDR2 SASEGT. DNA of the CDR3: TGTGCCAGCAGTCAAAGTCAGCCCCAGCATTTT. Protein sequence: CASSQSQPQHF.

There are many counts of this clonotype. The chain employs TRBV5-1 and TRBJ1-6; 7 nucleotides match TRBD1. In germline, CDR1 is SGHRS, CDR2 YFSETQ. V lost 7 bases, J lost 7 bases, and 8 bases stayed unmatched. This CDR3 spans 14 amino acids. The CDR3 loop is CASRGTETNSPLHF. The CDR3 DNA follows: TGCGCCAGCCGGGGGACAGAAACGAATTCACCCCTCCACTTT. The full variable domain, its missing parts supplied by reference TRBV5-1 and TRBJ1-6, is KAGVTQTPRYLIKTRGQQVTLSCSPISGHRSVSWYQQTPGQGLQFLFEYFSETQRNKGNFPGRFSGRQFSNSRSEMNVSTLELGDSALYLCASRGTETNSPLHFGNGTRLTVT.

About this clonotype: Given a much more abundant clone one base away, this may be a read error. The V and J genes are TRBV18 and TRBJ1-1, with D tentatively TRBD1 (5 bases). The CDR3 totals 14 residues. Per the germline V gene, CDR1 is KGHSH and CDR2 is LQKENI. The CDR3 nucleotides read TGTGCCAGCTCACCAACCGGGGCGAACGCTGAAGCTTTCTTT. Protein: CASSPTGANAEAFF. The full variable domain, with the rest looked up from reference TRBV18 and TRBJ1-1, is NAGVMQNPRHLVRRRGQEARLRCSPMKGHSHVYWYRQLPEEGLKFMVYLQKENIIDESGMPKERFSAEFPKEGPSILRIQQVVRGDSAAYFCASSPTGANAEAFFGQGTRLTVV.

This clonotype was observed at least ten times. The chain employs TRBV3-1 and TRBJ2-3, with 8 bases identical to TRBD1. The CDR3 runs 15 residues. Germline V gene data show CDR1 as LGHDT and CDR2 as YNNKEL (reference sequence). J was trimmed by 3 bases and V by 3 bases; bases with no gene match: 5. The CDR3 reads CASSQQGARTDTQYF. The DNA of the CDR3 is TGTGCCAGCAGCCAGCAGGGGGCGAGGACAGATACGCAGTATTTT.